This T cell receptor beta chain was obtained from a study of shared clonotypes between healthy human individuals. Study background: Serving as donors were two women and three men, whose ages spanned 18 to 49. Study results and caveats: Clonotype sharing among donors was expected to depend on sequencing depth.

Trimming took off 4 bases at V and 0 bases at J, with 11 bases between the two ends. The CDR3 has 15 residues. Germline CDR1 reads SGHTA; CDR2 reads FQGTGA. Repertoires were generated with immunoSEQ multiplex PCR, while TCRdb's copy carries only in-frame clones and drops some. The repertoire holds approximately 500,000 clones, with approximately 85% as singletons. Concerning this clone: Antigen specificity is unknown.

Around 100 million PBMCs went into genomic DNA for unsorted samples. Specimen: PBMCs. V usage is TRBV7-3 and J usage is TRBJ2-3, with D uncertain. The source is a woman in her thirties or forties in good health. Some clones in this sample may be carry-over from other donors' samples. The CDR3 DNA sequence: TGTGCCAGCAGCTCCCAGCCGGCTAGCACAGATACGCAGTATTTT. Protein sequence: CASSSQPASTDTQYF.